This TCR beta chain came from a study of CD8 T cells in ankylosing spondylitis. TCRdb re-analysed the 5' RACE reads in MiXCR, keeping a single row per CDR3 protein. The sample shows some 220,000 distinct CDR3 sequences, 6% to 8% of them seen only once. Germline-derived CDR1 and CDR2 are MNHNS and SASEGT. The CDR3 runs to 15 residues. The V and J ends lost 6 bases and 1 base respectively, with 13 bases between them. Study-level results: It was reported that disease-linked clones were significantly enriched in matched ankylosing spondylitis synovial fluid. Characteristic, it appeared, of ankylosing spondylitis blood was a TCR beta motif of about eight highly homologous variants.

This clonotype was detected a few times. No antigen is known for it. This receptor was identified in a male donor with ankylosing spondylitis. Sequencing used blood, either unsorted or a sorted T cell fraction (not recorded which). The chain combines TRBV6-1 with TRBJ1-5; D is ambiguous. The DNA of the CDR3 is TGTGCCAGCAGCCCGACCGTTTCCAGCAATCAGCCCCAGCATTTT. Translating it yields CASSPTVSSNQPQHF.